The clone carrying this TCR beta chain showed up just once. These data belong to a study of shared clonotypes between healthy human individuals. Germline V lookup: CDR1 SGHRS, CDR2 YFSETQ. The V gene lost 4 bases and the J gene lost 5 bases, with 11 bases spanning the gap. This CDR3 is 13 amino acids long. Generated by immunoSEQ multiplex PCR, the TCRdb table keeps only in-frame clones and is missing some. The sample holds about 1.5 million clones, around 97% seen once. Sequenced: naive CD4+ T cells sorted from blood. The subset was: CD45RA+ positively selected. The V gene is TRBV5-1, the J gene TRBJ2-3; possible D gene TRBD1, 5 bases. The TCR sequence derives from a man aged 25 to 40 in good health. The CDR3 loop is CASSPLGQDTQYF. The CDR3 nucleotides are TGCGCCAGCAGCCCCCTAGGACAAGATACGCAGTATTTT.